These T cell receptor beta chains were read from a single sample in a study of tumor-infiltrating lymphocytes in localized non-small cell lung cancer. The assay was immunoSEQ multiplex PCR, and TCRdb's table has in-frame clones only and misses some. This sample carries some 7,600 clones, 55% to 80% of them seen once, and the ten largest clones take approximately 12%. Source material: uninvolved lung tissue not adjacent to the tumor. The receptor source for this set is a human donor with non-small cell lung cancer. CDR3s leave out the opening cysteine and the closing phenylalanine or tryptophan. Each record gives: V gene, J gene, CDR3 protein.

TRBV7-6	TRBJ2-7	ASSPGPNYEQY
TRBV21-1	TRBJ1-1	ASSLGTNTEAF
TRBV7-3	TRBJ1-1	ASSLYANTEAF
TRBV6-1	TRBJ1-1	ASRGENTEAF
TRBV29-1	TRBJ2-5	SVFFLQDQETQY
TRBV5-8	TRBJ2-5	ASSLVGAQY
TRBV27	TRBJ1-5	ASRQGEGQPQH
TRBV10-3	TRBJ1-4	AIRDSSEKLF
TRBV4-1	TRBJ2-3	ASSQDLRGASDTQY
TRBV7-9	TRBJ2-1	ASSPLAGGRDEQF
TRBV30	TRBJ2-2	AWSGGAYIGELF
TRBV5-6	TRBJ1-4	ASSLGGRVYNEKLF
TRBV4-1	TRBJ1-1	ASSQDRGNTEAF
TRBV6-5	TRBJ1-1	ASSYSRTGNTEAF
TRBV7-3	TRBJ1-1	ASSLVGNTEAF
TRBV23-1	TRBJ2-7	ASSQTSGQGSYEQY
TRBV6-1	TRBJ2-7	ASSDRDRVRYEQY
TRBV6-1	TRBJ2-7	ATQRGSSYEQY
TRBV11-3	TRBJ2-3	ASSLDRADTQY
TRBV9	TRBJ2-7	ASSAKGDRGYEQY
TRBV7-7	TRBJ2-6	ASSTVEPQSRANVLT
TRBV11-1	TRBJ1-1	ASSLAQKAEAF
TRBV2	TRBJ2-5	ASSDGGPETQY
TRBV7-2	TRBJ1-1	ASSPKTRWAAEAF
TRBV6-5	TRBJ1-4	ASSYAGARDEKLF
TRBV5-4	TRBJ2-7	ASSSQGIPYEQY
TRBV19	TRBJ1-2	ASSMRNPGQGYGYT
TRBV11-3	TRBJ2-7	ASEGQVHEQY
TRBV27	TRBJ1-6	ASSPNRASSYNSPLH
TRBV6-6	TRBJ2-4	ASSYPLDIQY
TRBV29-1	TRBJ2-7	SVPGGRGLLEQY